This TCR beta chain was observed in a study of T cell changes during pregnancy in multiple sclerosis. V shed 6 bases, J shed 5 bases, and the junction held 9 bases outside the gene matches. From germline, CDR1 is MNHEY and CDR2 SVGAGI. The CDR3 is 14 amino acids. Produced via immunoSEQ multiplex PCR; TCRdb's table is partial and in-frame only. The repertoire holds tens of thousands of clones, with 80% to 95% as singletons. The specimen comprised peripheral blood, sampled in the second trimester of pregnancy. The clonotype originates from a female donor with multiple sclerosis, enrolled in a pregnancy study. V and J are TRBV6-5 and TRBJ1-1; 7 nucleotides line up with TRBD1. The CDR3 region has the DNA TGTGCCAGCAGATACCAGGGGGTTTGGACTGAAGCTTTCTTT. This codes for CASRYQGVWTEAFF.